This TCR beta chain came from a study of cytomegalovirus exposure and HLA in healthy donors. Findings and caveats of the study: Roughly uniform depth of sequencing across donors was assumed in presence/absence analyses. Reportedly, a later analysis found an Asian-associated ancestry cluster had fewer N-insertions than the roughly 630-donor mean.

Turning to this clone: Its antigen is not identified.

PCR amplification relied on 60 Vbeta primers (plus 13 Jbeta primers). Produced via immunoSEQ multiplex PCR; TCRdb's table is partial and in-frame only. This table holds 200,000 or so clones, roughly 83% found once. Germline lookup yields CDR1 MNHEY and CDR2 SVGAGI. The CDR3 has 15 residues. V shed 2 bases and J shed 0 bases, with 9 bases lying between them. This TCR derives from a boy between 10 and 17 years old in good health and CMV-seronegative. Sequenced input: PBMCs. The V call is TRBV6-5, the J call TRBJ2-3, with a possible D match to TRBD2 (5 bases). In nucleotides, the CDR3 is TGTGCCAGCAGTTACAACGGGGATAGCACAGATACGCAGTATTTT. Translation: CASSYNGDSTDTQYF.